This passage covers 19 T cell receptor beta chains from one sample sequenced in a study of early T cells in non-severe SARS-CoV-2 infection. TCRdb reprocessed the 5' RACE reads with MiXCR, giving one entry per CDR3 protein. The sample consists of about 37,000 distinct CDR3 sequences, 7.9% of them appearing once. The sequences come from whole blood, collected at baseline. The origin of the receptors is an adult who was a healthcare worker with PCR-confirmed SARS-CoV-2 infection or an uninfected control (not recorded which).

This clonotype was observed a handful of times. The V gene is TRBV6-6, the J gene TRBJ1-6; perhaps TRBD1 as D (6 bases). The CDR3 is 12 residues long. V was cut by 7 bases and J by 10 bases, with 11 bases left in between. Germline V gene sequence: CDR1 MNHNY, CDR2 SVGAGI (reference sequence). The CDR3 sequence: CASTGGRSPLHF. CDR3 coding DNA: TGTGCCAGCACGGGGGGCCGCTCACCCCTCCACTTT.

The chain couples TRBV20-1 to TRBJ1-6; D is undetermined. Germline values: CDR1 DFQATT, CDR2 SNEGSKA (reference sequence). V lost 0 bases and J 4 bases, leaving 7 bases between the germline ends. CDR3 length: 14 amino acids. The CDR3 reads CSAREQPYNSPLHF. The CDR3 bases are TGCAGTGCTAGAGAACAGCCTTATAATTCACCCCTCCACTTT.

This clonotype has ten or more counts. This sequence joins TRBV20-1 and TRBJ1-1, with 8 bases fitting TRBD1. There are 15 residues in the CDR3. Germline V CDR1 and CDR2: DFQATT, SNEGSKA (reference sequence). The junction had 10 bases not matched to a gene; V was cut back by 6 bases and J by 1 base. This CDR3 reads CSASQRGTGNTEAFF. The DNA for the CDR3 is TGCAGTGCCTCCCAGAGGGGGACAGGGAACACTGAAGCTTTCTTT.

Only a few counts were recorded for this clonotype. The chain employs TRBV6-5 and TRBJ2-5; D unclear. V was trimmed by 3 bases and J by 4 bases, leaving 9 bases between them. The CDR3 consists of 13 residues. Germline CDR1 reads MNHEY; CDR2 reads SVGAGI. CDR3 in DNA: TGTGCCAGCAGTTATGGCTGGGGAGAGACCCAGTACTTC. It yields the protein CASSYGWGETQYF.

This clonotype was counted many times. The chain is built from TRBV29-1 and TRBJ2-7; a possible D gene is TRBD2 (5 bases). The germline V and J ends were trimmed by 4 bases and 7 bases, with 14 bases remaining between them. This CDR3 has 12 amino acids. Germline V CDR1 and CDR2: SQVTM, ANQGSEA. The CDR3 region is CSVGRLRGEQYF. DNA of the CDR3: TGCAGCGTTGGGAGGCTTCGGGGTGAGCAGTACTTC.

The chain has TRBV7-2 and TRBJ1-6; D perhaps matches TRBD1 (5 bases). The CDR3 loop spans 17 amino acids. Per the germline V gene, CDR1 is SGHTA and CDR2 is FQGNSA. Trimming shortened V by 5 bases and J by 5 bases, and 19 bases separated the two germline ends. The CDR3 DNA is TGTGCCAGCAGCCCTACCCCAGACAGACCTAATAATTCACCCCTCCACTTT. Translated, it gives CASSPTPDRPNNSPLHF.

This clonotype was counted many times. V and J are TRBV9 and TRBJ1-2, with TRBD1 matching over 9 bases. Germline CDR1 and CDR2: SGDLS and YYNGEE. This CDR3 is built from 15 residues. J lost 6 bases, V lost 4 bases, and 10 bases had no gene match. This chain's CDR3 is CASSYRTGDINGYTF. The DNA for the CDR3 is TGTGCCAGCAGCTACAGGACAGGGGACATAAATGGCTACACCTTC.

The table lists this clonotype with many counts. The chain couples TRBV7-9 to TRBJ2-5; maybe TRBD2 (5 bases). Deletions cut 5 bases from V and 3 bases from J, with 7 bases between. Germline V CDR1 and CDR2: SEHNR, FQNEAQ (reference sequence). The CDR3 is 12 residues long. CDR3 sequence (DNA): TGTGCCAGCAGCCGGGAAGAAGAGACCCAGTACTTC. This codes for CASSREEETQYF.

This clonotype was counted at least ten times. This chain links TRBV19 with TRBJ2-1, with TRBD1 matching over 8 bases. This CDR3 spans 14 amino acids. V shed 4 bases, J shed 6 bases, and the junction held 5 bases outside the gene matches. Germline V gives CDR1 LNHDA, CDR2 SQIVND (reference sequence). Here the CDR3 reads CASSTITGGNEQFF. The CDR3 DNA reads TGTGCCAGTAGTACTATAACAGGGGGCAATGAGCAGTTCTTC.

At least ten counts were recorded for this clonotype. V and J are TRBV11-2 and TRBJ2-7; D is undetermined. The V end was cut by 0 bases, the J end by 4 bases, with 13 bases between. Germline CDR1 reads SGHAT; CDR2 reads FQNNGV. The CDR3 is 15 amino acids. CDR3 sequence reads: CASSLEIGRIYEQYF. Here the CDR3 DNA reads TGTGCCAGCAGCTTAGAGATCGGGCGTATTTACGAGCAGTACTTC.

This clonotype has just a few counts. The V gene is TRBV20-1, the J gene TRBJ2-3, with 7 bases lining up with TRBD2. Germline V gene data show CDR1 as DFQATT and CDR2 as SNEGSKA (reference sequence). CDR3 length: 17 residues. The V segment lost 1 base and the J segment 1 base; nucleotides outside the gene matches: 11. CDR3 loop: CSARGGGASRGTDTQYF. Here the CDR3 DNA reads TGCAGTGCTAGAGGGGGAGGGGCTAGCAGAGGCACAGATACGCAGTATTTT.

This clonotype was found a few times. The CDR3 reads CASSQEGAGGTQAKNIQYF. The CDR3 DNA reads as TGTGCCAGCAGCCAAGAGGGAGCGGGGGGGACCCAAGCCAAAAACATTCAGTACTTC. The V gene is TRBV3-1, the J gene TRBJ2-4, with 10 bases identical to TRBD2. Germline CDR1 reads LGHDT; CDR2 reads YNNKEL (reference sequence). The trim removed 0 bases at V and 0 bases at J, leaving 8 bases unmatched. CDR3 size: 19 residues.

This clonotype has ten or more counts. The rearrangement uses TRBV4-3 and TRBJ1-6; 7 positions match TRBD1. Germline V gives CDR1 LGHNA, CDR2 YSLEER. V trimming: 0 bases; J trimming: 6 bases; junction bases outside the gene matches: 2. This CDR3 contains 15 residues. The chain's CDR3 is CASSQDGTANSPLHF. CDR3 sequence (DNA): TGCGCCAGCAGCCAAGACGGGACAGCTAATTCACCCCTCCACTTT.

The chain employs TRBV7-9 and TRBJ2-7, with D tentatively TRBD1 or TRBD2 (5 bases each). Germline CDR1 is SEHNR and CDR2 is FQNEAQ (reference sequence). Trimming removed 4 bases from V and 7 bases from J, with 11 bases in between. The CDR3 length is 12 residues. This CDR3 reads CASSSQGREQYF. The CDR3 DNA reads as TGTGCCAGCAGCTCCCAGGGACGTGAGCAGTACTTC. Filled out from reference TRBV7-9 and TRBJ2-7, the complete variable domain reads DTGVSQNPRHKITKRGQNVTFRCDPISEHNRLYWYRQTLGQGPEFLTYFQNEAQLEKSRLLSDRFSAERPKGSFSTLEIQRTEQGDSAMYLCASSSQGREQYFGPGTRLTVT.

The chain links TRBV5-1 to TRBJ2-3, with D possibly called TRBD1 or TRBD2 (5 bases each). There are 18 residues in the CDR3. Germline V CDR1 and CDR2: SGHRS, YFSETQ. Trimming removed 0 bases from V and 1 base from J, with 18 bases in between. The CDR3 DNA is TGCGCCAGCAGCTTGGATTCTCCGGGGCGAACTGGCACAGATACGCAGTATTTT. Translated: CASSLDSPGRTGTDTQYF.

This clonotype came up a few times. The chain links TRBV6-1 to TRBJ1-1; no firm D call. There are 14 residues in the CDR3. Germline V lookup: CDR1 MNHNS, CDR2 SASEGT. V lost 3 bases and J lost 3, with 11 bases in between. In nucleotides, the CDR3 is TGTGCCAGCAGTGAGATCTCAACGGACACTGAAGCTTTCTTT. This codes for CASSEISTDTEAFF.

This clonotype occurred many times. The chain uses TRBV7-9 and TRBJ2-1; D is unclear. The CDR3 is 14 amino acids. Looked up from germline, CDR1 is SEHNR and CDR2 is FQNEAQ (reference sequence). V dropped 7 bases and J dropped 0 bases, with 10 bases sitting between them. The DNA for the CDR3 is TGTGCCAGCACCTCGTCGAGCTCCTACAATGAGCAGTTCTTC. It encodes CASTSSSSYNEQFF.

The rearrangement uses TRBV12-3 or TRBV12-4 and TRBJ2-2, with TRBD2 as a possible D gene (6 bases). V was cut by 4 bases and J by 5 bases, with 17 bases left in between. This CDR3 is built from 16 residues. CDR3 nucleotide sequence: TGTGCCAGCAGTTCACCCCAATTCGGAGGGACCGGGGAGCTGTTTTTT. It translates to CASSSPQFGGTGELFF.

This clonotype came up many times. V and J are TRBV10-3 and TRBJ2-5, with D perhaps TRBD1 (5 bases). V shed 6 bases and J shed 2 bases, with 10 bases lying between them. This CDR3 has 13 residues. From germline, CDR1 is ENHRY and CDR2 SYGVKD. The CDR3 here is CAIRGQGQETQYF. CDR3 DNA: TGTGCCATCAGGGGGCAGGGACAAGAGACCCAGTACTTC.